The entry below describes one T cell receptor beta chain. The antigen is undetermined. The table came from immunoSEQ multiplex PCR; TCRdb's copy has only in-frame clones and leaves some out. The data contain about 150,000 clones, 88% of them seen just once; the ten biggest clones take up 3.5% to 5%. This CDR3 contains 13 residues. V lost 7 bases to trimming and J lost 4 bases; unmatched junction nucleotides: 6. Germline lookup yields CDR1 MNHEY and CDR2 SMNVEV (reference sequence). This sample was taken from a study of radiation and T cells in renal cell carcinoma. Regarding the study as a whole: In blood, top tumor clones expanded by 2 weeks, shrinking by 4.

Time point of the sample: baseline pretreatment blood. Described treatment: 15 Gy SBRT to primary tumor, nephrectomy 4 weeks later. Blood was sampled at baseline, 2 weeks and 4 weeks after SBRT. This rearrangement joins TRBV27 to TRBJ2-7, with TRBD2 matching 8 bases. The specimen was blood, collected from a patient whose treatment included radiotherapy and nephrectomy. The receptor's source is a woman aged 70-85 years with renal cell carcinoma. The CDR3 spells CASTRLAGYEQYF. The CDR3 DNA sequence: TGTGCCAGCACTCGGCTAGCGGGTTACGAGCAGTACTTC.